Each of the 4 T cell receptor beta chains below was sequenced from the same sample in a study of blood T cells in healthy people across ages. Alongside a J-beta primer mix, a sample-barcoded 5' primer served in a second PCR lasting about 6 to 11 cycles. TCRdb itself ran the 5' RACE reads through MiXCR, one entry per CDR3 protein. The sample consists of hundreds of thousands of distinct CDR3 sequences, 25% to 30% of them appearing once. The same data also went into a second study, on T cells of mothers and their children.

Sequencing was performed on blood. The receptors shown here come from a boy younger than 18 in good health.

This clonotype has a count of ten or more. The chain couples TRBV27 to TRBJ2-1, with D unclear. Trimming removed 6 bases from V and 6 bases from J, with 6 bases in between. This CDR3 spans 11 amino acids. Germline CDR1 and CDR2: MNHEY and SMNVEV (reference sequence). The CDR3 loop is CASRRRNEQFF. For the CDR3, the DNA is TGTGCCAGCAGGCGACGCAATGAGCAGTTCTTC.

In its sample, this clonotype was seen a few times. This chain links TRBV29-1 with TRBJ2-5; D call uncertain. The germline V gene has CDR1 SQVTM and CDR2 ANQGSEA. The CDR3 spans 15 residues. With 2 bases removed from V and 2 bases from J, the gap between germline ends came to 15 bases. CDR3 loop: CSVENLLSPQETQYF. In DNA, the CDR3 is TGCAGCGTTGAAAACCTCCTCAGCCCACAAGAGACCCAGTACTTC.

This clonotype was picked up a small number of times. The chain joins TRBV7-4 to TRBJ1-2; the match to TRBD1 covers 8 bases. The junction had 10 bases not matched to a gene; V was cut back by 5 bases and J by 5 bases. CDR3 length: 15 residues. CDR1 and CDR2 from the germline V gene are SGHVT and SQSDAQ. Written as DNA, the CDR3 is TGTGCCAGCAGCCCCAGAGGGCAGGGGGCTTATGGCTACACCTTC. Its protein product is CASSPRGQGAYGYTF.

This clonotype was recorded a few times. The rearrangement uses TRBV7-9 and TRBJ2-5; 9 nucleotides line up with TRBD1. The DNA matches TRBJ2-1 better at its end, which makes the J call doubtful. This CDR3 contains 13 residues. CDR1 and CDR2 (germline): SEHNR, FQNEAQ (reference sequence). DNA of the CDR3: TGTGCCAGCAGGCAACAGGGGGCGAATGAGCAGTTCTTC. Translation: CASRQQGANEQFF.